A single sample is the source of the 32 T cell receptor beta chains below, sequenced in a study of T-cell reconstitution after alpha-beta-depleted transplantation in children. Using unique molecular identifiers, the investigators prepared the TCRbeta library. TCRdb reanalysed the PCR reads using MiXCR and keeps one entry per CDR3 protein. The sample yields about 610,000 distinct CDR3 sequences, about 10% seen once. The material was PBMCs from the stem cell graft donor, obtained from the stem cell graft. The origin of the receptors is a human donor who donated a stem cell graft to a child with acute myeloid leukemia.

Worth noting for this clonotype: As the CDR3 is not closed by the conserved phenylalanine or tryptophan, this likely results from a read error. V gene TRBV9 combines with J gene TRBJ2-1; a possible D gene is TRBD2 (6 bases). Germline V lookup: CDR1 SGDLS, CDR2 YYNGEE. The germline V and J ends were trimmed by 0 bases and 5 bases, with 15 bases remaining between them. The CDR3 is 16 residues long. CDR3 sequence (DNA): TGTGCCAGCAGCGTAGATTATGGCGGGAACAACAATGAGCAGTTCTAC. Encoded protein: CASSVDYGGNNNEQFY.

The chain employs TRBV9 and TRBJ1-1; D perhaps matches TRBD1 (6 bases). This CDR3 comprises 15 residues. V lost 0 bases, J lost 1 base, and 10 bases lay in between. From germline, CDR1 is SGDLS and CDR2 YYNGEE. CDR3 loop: CASSVGGATNTEAFF. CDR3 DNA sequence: TGTGCCAGCAGCGTAGGGGGGGCTACGAACACTGAAGCTTTCTTT.

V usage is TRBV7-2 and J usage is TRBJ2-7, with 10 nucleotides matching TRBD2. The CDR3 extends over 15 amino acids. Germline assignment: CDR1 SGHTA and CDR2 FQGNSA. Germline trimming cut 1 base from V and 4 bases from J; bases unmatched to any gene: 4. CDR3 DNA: TGTGCCAGCAGCTTAGGGTCGGGACTAGCGTACGAGCAGTACTTC. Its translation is CASSLGSGLAYEQYF.

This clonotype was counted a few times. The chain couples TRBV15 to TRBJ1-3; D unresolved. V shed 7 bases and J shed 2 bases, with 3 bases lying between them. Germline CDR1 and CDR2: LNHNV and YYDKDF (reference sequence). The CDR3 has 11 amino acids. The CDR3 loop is CATTTGNTIYF. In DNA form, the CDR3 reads TGTGCCACCACCACTGGAAACACCATATATTTT.

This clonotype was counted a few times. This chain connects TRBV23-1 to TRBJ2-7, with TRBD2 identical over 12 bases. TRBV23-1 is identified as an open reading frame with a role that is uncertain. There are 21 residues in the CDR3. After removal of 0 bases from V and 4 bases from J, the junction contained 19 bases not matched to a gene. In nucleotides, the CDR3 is TGCGCCAGCAGTCAATCTTTGCGTCGAGGACCTAGCGGGAGGGAACTTTACGAGCAGTACTTC. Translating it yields CASSQSLRRGPSGRELYEQYF.

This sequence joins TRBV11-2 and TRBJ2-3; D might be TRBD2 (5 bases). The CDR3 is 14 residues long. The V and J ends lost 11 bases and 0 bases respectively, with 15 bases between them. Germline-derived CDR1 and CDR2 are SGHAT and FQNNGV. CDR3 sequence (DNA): TGTGCCGCGGCCCGACGGGGAAGCACAGATACGCAGTATTTT. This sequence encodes CAAARRGSTDTQYF.

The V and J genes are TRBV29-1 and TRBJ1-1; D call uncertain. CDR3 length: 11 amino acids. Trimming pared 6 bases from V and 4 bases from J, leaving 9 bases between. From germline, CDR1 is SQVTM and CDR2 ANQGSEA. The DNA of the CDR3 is TGCAGCGTCGTATGGGTCACTGAAGCTTTCTTT. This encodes CSVVWVTEAFF.

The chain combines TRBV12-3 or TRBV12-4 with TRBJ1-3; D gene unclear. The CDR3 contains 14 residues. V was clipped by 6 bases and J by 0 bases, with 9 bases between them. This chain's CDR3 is CASSPESSGNTIYF. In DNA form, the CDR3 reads TGTGCCAGCAGCCCCGAAAGCTCTGGAAACACCATATATTTT.

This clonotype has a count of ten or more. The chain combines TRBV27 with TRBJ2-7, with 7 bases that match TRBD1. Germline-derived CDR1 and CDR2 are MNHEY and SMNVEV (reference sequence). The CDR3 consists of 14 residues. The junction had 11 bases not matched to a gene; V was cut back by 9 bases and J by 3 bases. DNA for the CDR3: TGTGCCAGACAACCGGGACAGCTGAACTACGAGCAGTACTTC. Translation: CARQPGQLNYEQYF.

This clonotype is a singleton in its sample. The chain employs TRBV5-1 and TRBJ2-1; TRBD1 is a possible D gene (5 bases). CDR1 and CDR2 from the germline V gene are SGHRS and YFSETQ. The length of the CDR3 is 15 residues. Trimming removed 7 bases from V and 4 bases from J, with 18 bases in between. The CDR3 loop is CASGRGWGQYNEQFF. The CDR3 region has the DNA TGCGCCAGCGGTCGTGGCTGGGGCCAATACAATGAGCAGTTCTTC.

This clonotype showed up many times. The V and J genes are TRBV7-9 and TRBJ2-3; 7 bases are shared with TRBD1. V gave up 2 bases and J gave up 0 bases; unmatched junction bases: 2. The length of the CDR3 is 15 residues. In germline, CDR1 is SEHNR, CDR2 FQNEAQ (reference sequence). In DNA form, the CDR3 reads TGTGCCAGCAGCTTATTGGGACAGAGCACAGATACGCAGTATTTT. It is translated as CASSLLGQSTDTQYF.

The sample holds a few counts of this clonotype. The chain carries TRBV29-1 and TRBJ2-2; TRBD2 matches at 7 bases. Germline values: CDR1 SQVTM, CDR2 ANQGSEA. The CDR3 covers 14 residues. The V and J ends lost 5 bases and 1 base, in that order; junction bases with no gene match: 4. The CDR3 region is CSVSGTMNTGELFF. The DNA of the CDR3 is TGCAGCGTTTCCGGGACTATGAACACCGGGGAGCTGTTTTTT.

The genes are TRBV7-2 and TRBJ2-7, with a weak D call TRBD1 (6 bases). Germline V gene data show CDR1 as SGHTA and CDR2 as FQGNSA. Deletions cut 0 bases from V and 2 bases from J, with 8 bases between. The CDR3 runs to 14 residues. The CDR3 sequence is CASSLARDTYEQYF. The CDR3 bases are TGTGCCAGCAGCTTAGCCCGGGACACCTACGAGCAGTACTTC.

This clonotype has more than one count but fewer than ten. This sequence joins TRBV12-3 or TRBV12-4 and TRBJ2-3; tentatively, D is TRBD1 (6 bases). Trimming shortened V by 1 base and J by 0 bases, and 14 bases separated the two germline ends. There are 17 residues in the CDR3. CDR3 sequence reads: CASSLGRGPSSTDTQYF. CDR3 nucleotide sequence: TGTGCCAGCAGTTTAGGCAGGGGTCCTTCTAGCACAGATACGCAGTATTTT.

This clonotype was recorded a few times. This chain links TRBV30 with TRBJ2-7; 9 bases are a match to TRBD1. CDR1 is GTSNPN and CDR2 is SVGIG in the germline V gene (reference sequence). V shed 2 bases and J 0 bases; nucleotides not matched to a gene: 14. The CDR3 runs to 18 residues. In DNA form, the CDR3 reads TGTGCCTGGAGTCCCTCTCCGGGACAGGGAAGATCCTCCTACGAGCAGTACTTC. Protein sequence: CAWSPSPGQGRSSYEQYF.

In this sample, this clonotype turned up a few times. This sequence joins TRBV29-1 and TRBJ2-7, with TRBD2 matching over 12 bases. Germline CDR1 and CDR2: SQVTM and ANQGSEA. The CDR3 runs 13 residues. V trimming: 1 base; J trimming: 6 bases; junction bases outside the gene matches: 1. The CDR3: CSVEGTSGVEQYF. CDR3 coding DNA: TGCAGCGTTGAAGGGACTAGCGGGGTCGAGCAGTACTTC.

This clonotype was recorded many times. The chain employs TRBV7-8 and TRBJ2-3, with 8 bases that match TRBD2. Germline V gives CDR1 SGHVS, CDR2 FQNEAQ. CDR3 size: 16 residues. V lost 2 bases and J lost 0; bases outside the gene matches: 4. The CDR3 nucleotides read TGTGCCAGCAGCTTAAGGCCTAGCGGGAGCACAGATACGCAGTATTTT. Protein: CASSLRPSGSTDTQYF.

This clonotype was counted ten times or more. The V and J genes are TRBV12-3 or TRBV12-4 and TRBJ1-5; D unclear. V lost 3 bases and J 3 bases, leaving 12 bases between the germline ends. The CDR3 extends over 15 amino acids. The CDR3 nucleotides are TGTGCCAGCAGTTTTACCGGGATCCCCAATCAGCCCCAGCATTTT. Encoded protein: CASSFTGIPNQPQHF.

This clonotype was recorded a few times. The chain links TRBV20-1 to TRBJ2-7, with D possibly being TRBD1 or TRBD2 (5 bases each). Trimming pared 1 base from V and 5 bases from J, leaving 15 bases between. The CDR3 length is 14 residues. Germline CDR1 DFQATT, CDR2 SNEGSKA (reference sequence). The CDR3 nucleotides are TGCAGTGCTAGAGGGGGGACGGAGACCGACGAGCAGTACTTC. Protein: CSARGGTETDEQYF.

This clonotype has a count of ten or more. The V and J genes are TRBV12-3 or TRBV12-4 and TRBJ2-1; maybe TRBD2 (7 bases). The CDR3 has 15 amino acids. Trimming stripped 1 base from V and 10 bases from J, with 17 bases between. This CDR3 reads CASSLDGGPPGEQFF. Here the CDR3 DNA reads TGTGCCAGCAGTTTAGACGGGGGGCCTCCTGGGGAGCAGTTCTTC.

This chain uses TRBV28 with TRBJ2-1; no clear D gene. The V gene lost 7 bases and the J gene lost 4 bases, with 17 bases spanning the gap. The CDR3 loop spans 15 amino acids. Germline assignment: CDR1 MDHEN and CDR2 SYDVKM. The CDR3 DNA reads TGTGCCAGCAATTCCCCCCCGACGGCTTACAATGAGCAGTTCTTC. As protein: CASNSPPTAYNEQFF.

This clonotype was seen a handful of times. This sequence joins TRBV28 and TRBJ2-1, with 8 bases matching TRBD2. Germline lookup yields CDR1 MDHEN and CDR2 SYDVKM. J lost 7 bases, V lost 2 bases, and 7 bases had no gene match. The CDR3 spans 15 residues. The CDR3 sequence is CASSLGAGGRNEQFF. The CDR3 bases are TGTGCCAGCAGTTTAGGGGCGGGGGGCCGGAATGAGCAGTTCTTC.

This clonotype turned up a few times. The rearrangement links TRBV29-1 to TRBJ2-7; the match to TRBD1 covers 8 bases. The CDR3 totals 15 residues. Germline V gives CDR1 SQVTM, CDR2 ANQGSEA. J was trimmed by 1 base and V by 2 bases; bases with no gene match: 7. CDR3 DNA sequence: TGCAGCGTTGAATTTGCAGGGGGCAAATCCTACGAGCAGTACTTC. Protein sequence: CSVEFAGGKSYEQYF.

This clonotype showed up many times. Here the CDR3 reads CASSPDSGTEQFF. Here the CDR3 DNA reads TGTGCCAGCTCACCCGATAGCGGCACTGAGCAGTTCTTC. J is TRBJ2-1 and V is TRBV18; D might be TRBD2 (6 bases). Germline CDR1 KGHSH, CDR2 LQKENI. This CDR3 is 13 amino acids long. Trimming removed 3 bases at V and 9 bases at J, with 12 bases between.

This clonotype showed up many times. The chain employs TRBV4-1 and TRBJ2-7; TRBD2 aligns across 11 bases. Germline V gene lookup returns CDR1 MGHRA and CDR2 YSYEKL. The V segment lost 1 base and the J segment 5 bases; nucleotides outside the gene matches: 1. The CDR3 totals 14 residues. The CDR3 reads CASSQVGLADEQYF. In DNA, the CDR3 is TGCGCCAGCAGCCAAGTGGGACTAGCGGACGAGCAGTACTTC.

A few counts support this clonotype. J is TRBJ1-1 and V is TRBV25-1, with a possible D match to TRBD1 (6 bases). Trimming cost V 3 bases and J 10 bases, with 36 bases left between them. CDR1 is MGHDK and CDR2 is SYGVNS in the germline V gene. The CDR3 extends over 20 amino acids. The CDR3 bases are TGTGCCAGCAGTGATTCGTTCTCACGTCAGGGGCCCACCAACCCTGAAAGAGCTTTCTTT. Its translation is CASSDSFSRQGPTNPERAFF.

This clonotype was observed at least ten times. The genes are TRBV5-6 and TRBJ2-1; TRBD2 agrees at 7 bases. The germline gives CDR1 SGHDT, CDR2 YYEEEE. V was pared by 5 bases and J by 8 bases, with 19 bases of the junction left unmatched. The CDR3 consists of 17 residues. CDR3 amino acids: CASRLTGLSTKNHEQFF. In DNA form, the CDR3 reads TGTGCCAGCAGGCTTACGGGACTAAGCACGAAGAACCATGAGCAGTTCTTC. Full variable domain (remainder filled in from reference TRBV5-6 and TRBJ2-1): DAGVTQSPTHLIKTRGQQVTLRCSPKSGHDTVSWYQQALGQGPQFIFQYYEEEERQRGNFPDRFSGHQFPNYSSELNVNALLLGDSALYLCASRLTGLSTKNHEQFFGPGTRLTVL.

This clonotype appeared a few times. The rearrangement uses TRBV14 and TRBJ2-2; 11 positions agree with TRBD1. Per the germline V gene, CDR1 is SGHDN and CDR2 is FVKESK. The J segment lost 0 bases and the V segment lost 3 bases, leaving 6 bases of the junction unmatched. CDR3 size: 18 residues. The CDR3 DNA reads TGTGCCAGCAGCCATTGGGACAGGGGGTCTCCGAACACCGGGGAGCTGTTTTTT. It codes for CASSHWDRGSPNTGELFF.

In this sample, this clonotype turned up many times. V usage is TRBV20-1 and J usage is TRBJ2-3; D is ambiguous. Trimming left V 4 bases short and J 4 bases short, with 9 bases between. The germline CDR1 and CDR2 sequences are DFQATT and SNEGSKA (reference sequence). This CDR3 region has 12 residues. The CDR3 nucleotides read TGCAGTGCTAAAGGGAATGCAGATACGCAGTATTTT. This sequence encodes CSAKGNADTQYF.

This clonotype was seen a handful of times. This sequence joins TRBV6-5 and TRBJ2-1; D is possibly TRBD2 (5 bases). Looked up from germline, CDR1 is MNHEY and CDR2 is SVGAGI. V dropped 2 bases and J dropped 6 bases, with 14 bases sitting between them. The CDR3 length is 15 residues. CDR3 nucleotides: TGTGCCAGCAGTTACCTCCCGACTATCGGCAATGAGCAGTTCTTC. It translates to CASSYLPTIGNEQFF.

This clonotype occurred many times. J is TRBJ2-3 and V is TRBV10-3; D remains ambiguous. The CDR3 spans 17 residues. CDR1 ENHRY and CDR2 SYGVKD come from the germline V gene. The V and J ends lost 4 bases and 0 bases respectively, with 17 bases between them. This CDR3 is CAISGYSRRPSTDTQYF. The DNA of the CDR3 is TGTGCCATCAGTGGCTACAGTAGGCGACCTAGCACAGATACGCAGTATTTT.

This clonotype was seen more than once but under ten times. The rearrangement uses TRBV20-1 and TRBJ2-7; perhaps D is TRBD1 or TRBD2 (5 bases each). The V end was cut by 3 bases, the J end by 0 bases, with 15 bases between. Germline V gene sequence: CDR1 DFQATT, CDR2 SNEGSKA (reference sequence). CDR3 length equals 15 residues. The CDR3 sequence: CSARETGPVSYEQYF. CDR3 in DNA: TGCAGTGCTAGGGAAACGGGACCAGTCTCCTACGAGCAGTACTTC.